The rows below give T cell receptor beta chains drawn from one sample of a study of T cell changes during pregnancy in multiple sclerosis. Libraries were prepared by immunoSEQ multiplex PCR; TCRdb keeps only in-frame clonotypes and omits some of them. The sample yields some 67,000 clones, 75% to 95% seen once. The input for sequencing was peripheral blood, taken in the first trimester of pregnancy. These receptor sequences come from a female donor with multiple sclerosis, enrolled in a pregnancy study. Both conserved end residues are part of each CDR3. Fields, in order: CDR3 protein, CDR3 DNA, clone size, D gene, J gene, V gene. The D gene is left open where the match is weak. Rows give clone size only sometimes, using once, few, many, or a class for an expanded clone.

CACRTASNTGELFF,TGTGCCTGCCGGACAGCCTCGAACACCGGGGAGCTGTTTTTT,once,.,TRBJ2-2,TRBV30
CAWSRYTGELFF,TGTGCCTGGAGTCGGTACACCGGGGAGCTGTTTTTT,.,.,TRBJ2-2,TRBV30
CASSLSGGTVRAFF,TGTGCCAGCAGTTTATCTGGGGGGACAGTGAGAGCTTTCTTT,once,TRBD1,TRBJ1-1,TRBV28
CASSPSRKSAGYTF,TGTGCCAGCTCTCCCTCCAGAAAAAGTGCTGGCTACACCTTC,.,.,TRBJ1-2,TRBV28
CASSEQGATGYTF,TGTGCCAGCAGTGAACAGGGGGCGACTGGCTACACCTTC,once,TRBD1,TRBJ1-2,TRBV2
CASGGALEKNEQFF,TGCGCCAGCGGCGGGGCCCTTGAGAAGAATGAGCAGTTCTTC,.,.,TRBJ2-1,TRBV5-1
CASSGTGSNYGYTF,TGTGCCAGCAGTGGCACAGGGTCTAACTATGGCTACACCTTC,.,.,TRBJ1-2,TRBV2
CASRQLGASVGELFF,TGCGCCAGCAGGCAGTTGGGGGCGTCGGTCGGGGAGCTGTTTTTT,.,.,TRBJ2-2,TRBV5-1
CASSLDTYNEQFF,TGTGCCAGCAGCTTGGACACCTACAATGAGCAGTTCTTC,once,.,TRBJ2-1,TRBV5-5
CASRNPGAGELFF,TGTGCCAGTAGGAATCCGGGGGCCGGGGAGCTGTTTTTT,.,.,TRBJ2-2,TRBV19
CASSGPGGRTEAFF,TGTGCCAGCAGTGGCCCGGGAGGGCGAACTGAAGCTTTCTTT,.,.,TRBJ1-1,TRBV2
CASSYGDRVLSPLHF,TGTGCCAGCAGTTACGGGGACAGGGTTCTTTCACCCCTCCACTTT,.,TRBD1,TRBJ1-6,TRBV6-6
CSATDRAKNEQFF,TGCAGCGCTACGGACAGGGCAAAGAATGAGCAGTTCTTC,.,TRBD1,TRBJ2-1,TRBV29-1
CSVELAVLNTEAFF,TGCAGCGTTGAATTGGCAGTCTTGAACACTGAAGCTTTCTTT,.,.,TRBJ1-1,TRBV29-1
CASSIAGGKTAGNTIYF,TGTGCCAGTAGTATAGCTGGCGGGAAAACGGCTGGAAACACCATATATTTT,many,.,TRBJ1-3,TRBV19
CASSIAGERSTDTQYF,TGTGCCAGTAGTATAGCCGGGGAGAGGAGCACAGATACGCAGTATTTT,.,.,TRBJ2-3,TRBV19
CASSYDRSRRPQHF,TGTGCCAGCAGCTACGACAGGTCGCGGCGGCCCCAGCATTTT,.,.,TRBJ1-5,TRBV27
CASSPTGNNEQFF,TGTGCCAGTAGTCCAACGGGAAACAATGAGCAGTTCTTC,.,.,TRBJ2-1,TRBV19
CASSPGGPYEQYF,TGTGCCAGCAGCCCGGGAGGCCCCTACGAGCAGTACTTC,.,TRBD2,TRBJ2-7,TRBV5-5
CASSSRQGPTNEKLFF,TGTGCCAGCTCATCCCGACAGGGTCCAACTAATGAAAAACTGTTTTTT,.,TRBD1,TRBJ1-4,TRBV18
CASSVARGRNEKLFF,TGTGCCAGCAGCGTAGCGAGGGGGCGTAATGAAAAACTGTTTTTT,.,TRBD1,TRBJ1-4,TRBV9
CAISDPAGGRFYEQYF,TGTGCCATCAGTGACCCGGCGGGCGGGAGGTTCTACGAGCAGTACTTC,few,TRBD2,TRBJ2-7,TRBV10-3
CASSGGTPSYEQYF,TGCGCCAGCAGCGGAGGGACTCCTTCCTACGAGCAGTACTTC,.,.,TRBJ2-7,TRBV5-1
CASSVVGTGRNTGELFF,TGTGCCAGCAGCGTAGTGGGGACAGGGCGGAACACCGGGGAGCTGTTTTTT,.,TRBD1,TRBJ2-2,TRBV9
CASRASGGETQYF,TGTGCCAGCAGGGCTAGCGGGGGGGAGACCCAGTACTTC,.,TRBD2,TRBJ2-5,TRBV2
CASSLAVSGGGADTQYF,TGCGCCAGCAGCTTGGCGGTTAGCGGAGGGGGGGCAGATACGCAGTATTTT,.,.,TRBJ2-3,TRBV5-1
CASSLGLAGKSDTQYF,TGTGCCAGCAGCCTTGGACTAGCGGGGAAATCGGATACGCAGTATTTT,.,TRBD2,TRBJ2-3,TRBV7-3
CASSVTGRNTEAFF,TGTGCCAGCAGCGTAACAGGGAGGAACACTGAAGCTTTCTTT,once,.,TRBJ1-1,TRBV9
CASSQLRRGQSNEKLFF,TGCGCCAGCAGTCAATTGAGAAGGGGGCAGTCTAATGAAAAACTGTTTTTT,.,TRBD1,TRBJ1-4,TRBV23-1
CASSLGTAGNTIYF,TGCGCCAGCAGCCTCGGGACAGCCGGAAACACCATATATTTT,.,TRBD1,TRBJ1-3,TRBV5-1
CASTLSGTGYNEQFF,TGTGCCAGCACCCTGAGCGGGACTGGGTACAATGAGCAGTTCTTC,.,TRBD2,TRBJ2-1,TRBV28
CASSPPQDRADYGYTF,TGTGCCAGCAGTCCCCCCCAGGACAGGGCAGACTATGGCTACACCTTC,.,TRBD1,TRBJ1-2,TRBV6-6
CASSQGGTEAFF,TGTGCCAGCAGTCAGGGTGGGACTGAAGCTTTCTTT,.,.,TRBJ1-1,TRBV6-6
CASKTGTNQPQHF,TGTGCCAGTAAGACAGGGACAAATCAGCCCCAGCATTTT,.,TRBD1,TRBJ1-5,TRBV19
CASNGPGTGTYSYEQYF,TGTGCCAGCAATGGTCCCGGGACAGGGACCTACTCCTACGAGCAGTACTTC,.,TRBD1,TRBJ2-7,TRBV28
CASSQKNIQYF,TGTGCCAGCAGTCAAAAAAACATTCAGTACTTC,.,.,TRBJ2-4,TRBV7-2
CAWSVYPLSEQGPIEKLFF,TGTGCCTGGAGTGTTTACCCCTTATCAGAACAGGGCCCTATAGAAAAACTGTTTTTT,.,.,TRBJ1-4,TRBV30
CASSLGQGRGEKLFF,TGTGCCAGCAGTTTAGGACAGGGCCGAGGGGAAAAACTGTTTTTT,.,TRBD1,TRBJ1-4,TRBV5-8
CASSYRGTGELFF,TGTGCCAGCAGTTACAGGGGGACCGGGGAGCTGTTTTTT,.,.,TRBJ2-2,TRBV6-6
CASSDGTAYEQYF,TGCGCCAGCAGCGATGGGACAGCCTACGAGCAGTACTTC,.,TRBD1,TRBJ2-7,TRBV5-1
CSVGRGQVIETQYF,TGCAGCGTTGGGAGGGGACAGGTAATAGAGACCCAGTACTTC,.,TRBD1,TRBJ2-5,TRBV29-1
CAWGIAGVTYEQYF,TGTGCCTGGGGCATAGCGGGAGTTACCTACGAGCAGTACTTC,.,TRBD2,TRBJ2-7,TRBV30
CASSLKGVGRYTF,TGTGCCAGCAGCTTAAAGGGGGTTGGTCGCTACACCTTC,.,.,TRBJ1-2,TRBV7-9
CASSLVRAGGLNEQFF,TGTGCCAGCAGCTTGGTAAGGGCAGGGGGCCTCAATGAGCAGTTCTTC,.,TRBD1,TRBJ2-1,TRBV5-8
CATLRGGCAFF,TGCGCCACTTTAAGGGGAGGGTGCGCTTTCTTT,few,.,TRBJ1-1,TRBV10-1
CASNHGGELFF,TGTGCCAGCAATCACGGCGGGGAGCTGTTTTTT,.,.,TRBJ2-2,TRBV13
CASSLAGAAGNTIYF,TGCGCCAGCAGCTTGGCAGGGGCTGCTGGAAACACCATATATTTT,.,.,TRBJ1-3,TRBV5-1
CASSFGPYYEQYF,TGTGCCAGCAGCTTTGGGCCTTACTACGAGCAGTACTTC,.,.,TRBJ2-7,TRBV7-3
CASSGDRLGEKLFF,TGTGCCAGTAGTGGTGACAGGTTAGGCGAAAAACTGTTTTTT,.,.,TRBJ1-4,TRBV19
CASSVTPPVF,TGTGCCAGCAGCGTGACACCTCCCGTCTTT,few,.,TRBJ1-1,TRBV9
CASSVADLDRDNEKLFF,TGTGCCAGCAGCGTAGCTGATTTAGACAGGGATAATGAAAAACTGTTTTTT,.,TRBD1,TRBJ1-4,TRBV9
CASSLTRREGHFGYTF,TGTGCCAGCAGTTTAACCCGCAGGGAAGGACACTTTGGCTACACCTTC,.,.,TRBJ1-2,TRBV28
CASSRDRDRAPTEAFF,TGTGCCAGCTCACGTGACCGGGACAGGGCTCCCACTGAAGCTTTCTTT,few,TRBD1,TRBJ1-1,TRBV18
CASRSPGGSYNEQFF,TGTGCCAGCAGGTCACCGGGGGGGTCCTACAATGAGCAGTTCTTC,.,TRBD2,TRBJ2-1,TRBV25-1
CASSVSPQGKETQYF,TGTGCCAGCAGCGTATCCCCTCAGGGGAAAGAGACCCAGTACTTC,.,.,TRBJ2-5,TRBV9
CSARGLYTGELFF,TGCAGCGCCAGGGGGCTATACACCGGGGAGCTGTTTTTT,once,TRBD1,TRBJ2-2,TRBV29-1
CASSFGGRGNQPQHF,TGTGCCAGCAGTTTCGGGGGTAGGGGCAATCAGCCCCAGCATTTT,.,.,TRBJ1-5,TRBV28
CATDHRESTGELFF,TGTGCCACCGACCACAGGGAAAGCACCGGGGAGCTGTTTTTT,.,.,TRBJ2-2,TRBV6-1
CASRTDSGNTIYF,TGTGCCAGCAGGACAGACTCTGGAAACACCATATATTTT,.,.,TRBJ1-3,TRBV6-1